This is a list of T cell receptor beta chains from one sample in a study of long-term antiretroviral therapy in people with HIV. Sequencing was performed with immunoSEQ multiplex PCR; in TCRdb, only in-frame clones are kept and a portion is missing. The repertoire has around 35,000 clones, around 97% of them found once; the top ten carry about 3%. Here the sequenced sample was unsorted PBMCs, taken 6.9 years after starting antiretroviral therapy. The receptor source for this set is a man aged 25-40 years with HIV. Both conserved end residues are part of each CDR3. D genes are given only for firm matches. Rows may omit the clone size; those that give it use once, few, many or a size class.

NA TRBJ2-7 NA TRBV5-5 TGTGCCAGCAGCTATGGCACCGAGTCCTACGAGCAGTACTTC CASSYGTESYEQYF
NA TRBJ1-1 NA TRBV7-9 TGTGCCAGCAGCTTAGCCCCAGACCTGAACACTGAAGCTTTCTTT CASSLAPDLNTEAFF
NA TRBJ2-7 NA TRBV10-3 TGTGCCAGCAGTTACGATAGGAACAACTACGAGCAGTACTTC CASSYDRNNYEQYF
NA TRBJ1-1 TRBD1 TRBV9 TGTGCCAGCAGCGGAGGGGGCTGGGATGAAGCTTTCTTT CASSGGGWDEAFF
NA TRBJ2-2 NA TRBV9 TGTGCCAGCAGCGTAGGAGGATTGCCCGGGGAGCTGTTTTTT CASSVGGLPGELFF
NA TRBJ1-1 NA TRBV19 TGTGCCAGTAGGAGTATCGGGGTCACTGAAGCTTTCTTT CASRSIGVTEAFF
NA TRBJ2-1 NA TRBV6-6 TGTGCCAGCAGTTATTACCACCGGGACTGGTACAATGAGCAGTTCTTC CASSYYHRDWYNEQFF
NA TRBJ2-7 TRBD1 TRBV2 TGTGCCAGCAACAGGGGATACGAGCAGTACTTC CASNRGYEQYF
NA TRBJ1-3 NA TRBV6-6 TGTGCCAGCAGTTTGGGGGGCTCTGGAAACACCATATATTTT CASSLGGSGNTIYF
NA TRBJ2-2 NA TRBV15 TGTGCCACCAGCAGCCCCGGCCATCACGCGAACACCGGGGAGCTGTTTTTT CATSSPGHHANTGELFF
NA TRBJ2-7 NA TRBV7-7 TGTGCTAGCAGTCGTACACCAAACTACGAGCAGTACTTC CASSRTPNYEQYF
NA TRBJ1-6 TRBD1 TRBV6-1 TGTGCCAGCAGGACGACAGGGAATTCACCCCTCCACTTT CASRTTGNSPLHF
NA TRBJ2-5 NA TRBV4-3 TGCGCCAGCAGCCCCTCAGATCAAGAGACCCAGTACTTC CASSPSDQETQYF
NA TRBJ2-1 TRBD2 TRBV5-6 TGTGCCAGCAGCTTAATCTCGACTAGCACTAACAATGAGCAGTTCTTC CASSLISTSTNNEQFF
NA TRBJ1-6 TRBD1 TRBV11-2 TGTGCCAGCAGCTTAGTACCCCAGGGGGGCAAGTCACCCCTCCACTTT CASSLVPQGGKSPLHF
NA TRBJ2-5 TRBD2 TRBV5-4 TGTGCCAGCAGCTTTTTTAGCGGGGGCCAAGAGACCCAGTACTTC CASSFFSGGQETQYF
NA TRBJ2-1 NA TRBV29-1 TGCAGCGTTGGACCTTTCAACAATGAGCAGTTCTTC CSVGPFNNEQFF
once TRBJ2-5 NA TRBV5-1 TGCGCCAGCAGCCGAGCCCCCGGCCCCGGGGAGACCCAGTACTTC CASSRAPGPGETQYF
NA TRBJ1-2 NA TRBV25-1 TGTGCCAGCAGTCAGACGGAATACTATGGCTACACCTTC CASSQTEYYGYTF
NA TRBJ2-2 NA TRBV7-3 TGTGCCAGCAGCTTATCGAAGAACACCGGGGAGCTGTTTTTT CASSLSKNTGELFF
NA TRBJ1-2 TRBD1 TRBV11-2 TGTGCCAGCAGCCCACGCCGGGACAGGGATGAGGGCTACACCTTC CASSPRRDRDEGYTF
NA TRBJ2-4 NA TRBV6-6 TGTGCCAGCAGTCAGGACATTCAGTACTTC CASSQDIQYF
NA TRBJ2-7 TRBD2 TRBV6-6 TGTGCCAGCAGTTACTGGGCGGGAGAAGAGCAGTACTTC CASSYWAGEEQYF
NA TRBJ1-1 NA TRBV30 TGTGCCTGGAGGCAGATGAACACTGAAGCTTTCTTT CAWRQMNTEAFF
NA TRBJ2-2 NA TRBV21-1 TGTGCCAGCAGCAAAGGCCGGACTGAGACCGGGGAGCTGTTTTTT CASSKGRTETGELFF
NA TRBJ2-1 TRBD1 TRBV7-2 TGTGCCAGCAGCTTATGGGGACAGGGGTACGAGCAGTTCTTC CASSLWGQGYEQFF
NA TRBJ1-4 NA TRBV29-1 TGCAGCGTTGTGTTGGGACTGGGAGTGTTTTTT CSVVLGLGVFF
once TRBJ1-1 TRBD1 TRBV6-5 TGTGCCAGCAGTAAGGGGGCGCGGACTGAAGCTTTCTTT CASSKGARTEAFF
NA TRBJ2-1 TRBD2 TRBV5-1 TGCGCCAGTTCGAGCGGGATCTCCTACAATGAGCAGTTCTTC CASSSGISYNEQFF
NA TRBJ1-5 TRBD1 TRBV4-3 TGCGCCAGCAGCCAAGACTGGTCAGGGGGTTTGCCCCAGCATTTT CASSQDWSGGLPQHF
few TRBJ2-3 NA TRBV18 TGTGCCAGCTCACCAGCAAACCGGGGCGGCACAGATACGCAGTATTTT CASSPANRGGTDTQYF
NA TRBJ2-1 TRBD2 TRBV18 TGTGCCAGCACCAGGGTGGTGACTAGCTTCTACAATGAGCAGTTCTTC CASTRVVTSFYNEQFF
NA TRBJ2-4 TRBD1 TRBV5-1 TGCGCCAGCAGCACCCGACAGGGCGGCGGCAAAAACATTCAGTACTTC CASSTRQGGGKNIQYF
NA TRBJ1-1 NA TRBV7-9 TGTGCCAGCAGCTTAGTAGGGTCGAACACTGAAGCTTTCTTT CASSLVGSNTEAFF
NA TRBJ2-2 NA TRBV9 TGTGCCAGCAGCCCAGTTAACACCGGGGAGCTGTTTTTT CASSPVNTGELFF
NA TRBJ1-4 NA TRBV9 TGTGCCAGCAGCGAGGGTAGGGGTTCTGAAAAACTGTTTTTT CASSEGRGSEKLFF
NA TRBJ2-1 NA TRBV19 TGTGCCAGTAGTACCCTTCATGGGGTGAATGAGCAGTTCTTC CASSTLHGVNEQFF
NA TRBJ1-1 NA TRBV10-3 TGTGCCATCAGTCTATCGCCGGGGAACACTGAAGCTTTCTTT CAISLSPGNTEAFF
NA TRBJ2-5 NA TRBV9 TGTGCCAGCAGCACCCAAGGGGGAGCAATTGGCCAAGAGACCCAGTACTTC CASSTQGGAIGQETQYF
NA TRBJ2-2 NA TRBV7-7 TGTGCTAGCAGCATAACGGGGGTAACCGGGGAGCTGTTTTTT CASSITGVTGELFF
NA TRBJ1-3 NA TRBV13 TGTGCCAGCAGCTATACCCCCGCCACAGGGCCTGGAAACACCATATATTTT CASSYTPATGPGNTIYF
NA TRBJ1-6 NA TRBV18 TGTGCCAGCTCACCTACAGGGCCATCCTATAATTCACCCCTCCACTTT CASSPTGPSYNSPLHF
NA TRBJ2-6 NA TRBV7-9 TGTGCCAGCAGTCTCGGACAGGGCCAGGGAGGGGGGGCCAACGTCCTGACTTTC CASSLGQGQGGGANVLTF
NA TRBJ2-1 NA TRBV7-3 TGTGCCAGCAGCTTCAAAGACGGAAATGAGCAGTTCTTC CASSFKDGNEQFF
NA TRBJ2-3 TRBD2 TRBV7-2 TGTGCCAGCAGCTTAGCGGGACTAGCAAGCACAGATACGCAGTATTTT CASSLAGLASTDTQYF
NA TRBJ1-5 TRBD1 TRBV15 TGTGCCACCAACCGGGACAGCCGTTTTAATCAGCCCCAGCATTTT CATNRDSRFNQPQHF
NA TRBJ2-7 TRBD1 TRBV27 TGTGCCAGCAGTTTGGGACAGGTCTCCTACGAGCAGTACTTC CASSLGQVSYEQYF
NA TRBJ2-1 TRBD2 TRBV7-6 TGTGCCAGCAGCCTACTGGGACTAGCGGAGAGCTCCTACAATGAGCAGTTCTTC CASSLLGLAESSYNEQFF
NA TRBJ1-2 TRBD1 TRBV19 TGTGCCAGTAGCGATCCGGGACAGGGAGTGGATGGCTACACCTTC CASSDPGQGVDGYTF
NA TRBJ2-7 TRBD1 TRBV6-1 TGTGCCAGCAGTGAGACAGGGGACTCCTACGAGCAGTACTTC CASSETGDSYEQYF
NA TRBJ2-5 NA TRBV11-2 TGTGCCAGCAGCTTACCAGCCACGCAAGAGACCCAGTACTTC CASSLPATQETQYF
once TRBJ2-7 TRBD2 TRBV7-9 TGTGCCAGCAGCTTAGTAGGCGGGAGGACCTCCTCCTACGAGCAGTACTTC CASSLVGGRTSSYEQYF